This is a list of T cell receptor beta chains from one sample in a study of blood T cell repertoires in COVID-19. The method was immunoSEQ multiplex PCR; TCRdb's version includes in-frame clones alone and lacks a portion of them. The repertoire holds around 290,000 clones, with around 86% as singletons. Sequencing was done on a sample of PBMCs or T cells enriched from blood (not recorded which). All receptors come from a woman aged 40 to 50 who had recovered from COVID-19. CDR3s include the opening cysteine and the closing phenylalanine or tryptophan. D genes are given only for firm matches.

D	V	J	CDR3	DNA
TRBD2	TRBV7-7	TRBJ2-2	CASSPIAGDNTGELFF	TGTGCTAGCAGCCCCATAGCGGGAGATAACACCGGGGAGCTGTTTTTT
TRBD1	TRBV7-2	TRBJ1-2	CASSETGTGVAYGYTF	TGTGCCAGCAGCGAAACCGGGACAGGGGTAGCCTATGGCTACACCTTC
TRBD1	TRBV19	TRBJ1-4	CATSDRGGGEKLFF	TGTGCCACCTCCGACAGGGGAGGAGGTGAAAAACTGTTTTTT
TRBD2	TRBV5-8	TRBJ2-1	CASSEKSGMANNEQFF	TGTGCCAGCAGCGAGAAAAGCGGGATGGCCAACAATGAGCAGTTCTTC
.	TRBV29-1	TRBJ1-4	CSVGDTGQNEKLFF	TGCAGCGTTGGGGACACCGGCCAAAATGAAAAACTGTTTTTT
TRBD1	TRBV5-1	TRBJ2-7	CASSLTGPDRGEQYF	TGCGCCAGCAGCTTGACCGGGCCCGACAGGGGCGAGCAGTACTTC
TRBD1	TRBV10-3	TRBJ2-3	CAISESTRSQGATTDTQYF	TGTGCCATCAGTGAGTCGACTCGTAGTCAGGGGGCAACCACAGATACGCAGTATTTT
TRBD1	TRBV7-2	TRBJ1-3	CASSSGQGVSGNTIYF	TGTGCCAGCAGCTCGGGACAGGGTGTCTCTGGAAACACCATATATTTT
.	TRBV19	TRBJ1-6	CASPQPREGKHYNSPLHF	TGTGCCAGTCCACAACCCCGGGAGGGGAAACACTATAATTCACCCCTCCACTTT
.	TRBV7-6	TRBJ1-4	CASSLASGVGEKLFF	TGTGCCAGCAGCTTAGCGAGTGGCGTCGGGGAAAAACTGTTTTTT
TRBD1	TRBV6-2/TRBV6-3	TRBJ2-2	CASSSPPPDRGNTGELFF	TGTGCCAGCAGTTCTCCACCCCCGGACAGGGGAAACACCGGGGAGCTGTTTTTT